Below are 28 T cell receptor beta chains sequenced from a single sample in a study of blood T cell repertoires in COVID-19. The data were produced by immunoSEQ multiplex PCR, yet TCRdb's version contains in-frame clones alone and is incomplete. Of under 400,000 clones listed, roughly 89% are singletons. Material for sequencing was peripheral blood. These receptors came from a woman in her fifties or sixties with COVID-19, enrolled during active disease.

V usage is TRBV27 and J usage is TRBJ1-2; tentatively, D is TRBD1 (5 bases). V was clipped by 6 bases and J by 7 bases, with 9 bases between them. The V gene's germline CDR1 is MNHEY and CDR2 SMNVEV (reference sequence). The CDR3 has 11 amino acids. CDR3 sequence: CASSPGSGYTF. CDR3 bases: TGTGCCAGCAGCCCAGGGTCTGGCTACACCTTC.

The CDR3 DNA reads TGTGCCAGCAGAGCGGGACTAGCGAAGAACAATGAGCAGTTCTTC. Its protein is CASRAGLAKNNEQFF. The J gene is TRBJ2-1, the V gene TRBV9; 10 bases match TRBD2. This CDR3 is 15 amino acids long. CDR1 and CDR2 from the germline V gene are SGDLS and YYNGEE. Germline trimming cut 5 bases from V and 5 bases from J; bases unmatched to any gene: 7.

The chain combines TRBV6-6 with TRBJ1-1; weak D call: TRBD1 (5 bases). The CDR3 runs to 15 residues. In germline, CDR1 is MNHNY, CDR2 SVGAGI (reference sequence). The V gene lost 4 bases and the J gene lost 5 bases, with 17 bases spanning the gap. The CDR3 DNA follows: TGTGCCAGCAGTTCCCACGGACACCCGAGGACTGAAGCTTTCTTT. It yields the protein CASSSHGHPRTEAFF.

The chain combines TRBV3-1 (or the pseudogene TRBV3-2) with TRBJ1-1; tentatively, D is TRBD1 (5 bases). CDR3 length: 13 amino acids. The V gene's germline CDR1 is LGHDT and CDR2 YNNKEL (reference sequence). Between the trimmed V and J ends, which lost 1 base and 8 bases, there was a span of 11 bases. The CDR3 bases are TGTGCCAGCAGCCAAGGGACGGGGGGGGAAGCTTTCTTT. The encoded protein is CASSQGTGGEAFF.

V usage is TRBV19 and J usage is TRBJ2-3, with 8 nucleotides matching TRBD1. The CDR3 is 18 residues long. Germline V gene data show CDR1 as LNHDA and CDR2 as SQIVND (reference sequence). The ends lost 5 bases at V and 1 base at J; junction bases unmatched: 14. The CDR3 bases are TGTGCCAGTAGTTCCCGATACTGGACAGGGTTCCGCACAGATACGCAGTATTTT. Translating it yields CASSSRYWTGFRTDTQYF.

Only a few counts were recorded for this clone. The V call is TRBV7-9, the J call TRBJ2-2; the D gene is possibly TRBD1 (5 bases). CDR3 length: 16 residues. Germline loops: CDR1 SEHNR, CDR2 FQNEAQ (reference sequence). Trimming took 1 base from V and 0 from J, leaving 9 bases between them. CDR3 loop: CASSLERQTNTGELFF. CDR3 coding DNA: TGTGCCAGCAGCTTAGAACGACAGACGAACACCGGGGAGCTGTTTTTT.

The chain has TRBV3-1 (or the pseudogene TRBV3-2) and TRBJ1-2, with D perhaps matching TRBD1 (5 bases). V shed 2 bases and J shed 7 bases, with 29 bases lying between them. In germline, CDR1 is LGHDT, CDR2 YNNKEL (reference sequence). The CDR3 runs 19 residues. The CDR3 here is CASSQLRGVSQVSRSGYTF. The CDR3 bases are TGTGCCAGCAGCCAACTCCGGGGGGTTAGCCAGGTATCTAGGAGTGGCTACACCTTC.

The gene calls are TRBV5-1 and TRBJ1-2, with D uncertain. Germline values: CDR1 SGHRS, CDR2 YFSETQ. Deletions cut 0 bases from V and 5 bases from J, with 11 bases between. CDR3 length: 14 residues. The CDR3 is CASSLAQSTYGYTF. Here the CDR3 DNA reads TGCGCCAGCAGCTTGGCACAGAGTACGTATGGCTACACCTTC.

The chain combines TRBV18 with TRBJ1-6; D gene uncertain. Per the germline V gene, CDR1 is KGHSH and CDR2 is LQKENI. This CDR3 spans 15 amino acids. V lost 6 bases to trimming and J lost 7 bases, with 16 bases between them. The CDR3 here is CASSPSEVPNSPLHF. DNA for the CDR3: TGTGCCAGCTCGCCCTCGGAGGTGCCCAATTCACCCCTCCACTTT.

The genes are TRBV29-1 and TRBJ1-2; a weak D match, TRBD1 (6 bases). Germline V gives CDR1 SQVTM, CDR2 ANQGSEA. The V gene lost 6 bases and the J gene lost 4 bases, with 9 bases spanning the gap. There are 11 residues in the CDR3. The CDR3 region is CSVRTAYGYTF. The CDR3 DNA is TGCAGCGTAAGGACAGCCTATGGCTACACCTTC.

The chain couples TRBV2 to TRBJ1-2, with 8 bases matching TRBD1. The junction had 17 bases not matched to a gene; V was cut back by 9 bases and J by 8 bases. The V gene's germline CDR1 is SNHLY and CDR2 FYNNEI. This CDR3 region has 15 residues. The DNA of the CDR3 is TGTGCCAGTCTAGTTGGACAGGGACGGGGCCGCGGCTACACCTTC. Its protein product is CASLVGQGRGRGYTF.

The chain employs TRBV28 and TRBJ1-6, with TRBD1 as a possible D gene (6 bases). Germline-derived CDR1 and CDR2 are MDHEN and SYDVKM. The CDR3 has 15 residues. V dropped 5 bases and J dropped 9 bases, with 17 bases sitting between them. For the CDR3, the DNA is TGTGCCAGCAGTAAACCACAGGGCTTATCTTCACCCCTCCACTTT. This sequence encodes CASSKPQGLSSPLHF.

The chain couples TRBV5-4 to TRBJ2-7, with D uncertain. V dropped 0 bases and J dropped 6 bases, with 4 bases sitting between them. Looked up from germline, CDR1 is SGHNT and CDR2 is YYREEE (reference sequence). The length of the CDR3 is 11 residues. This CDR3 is CASSLDSEQYF. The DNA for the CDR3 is TGTGCCAGCAGCTTGGACAGCGAGCAGTACTTC.

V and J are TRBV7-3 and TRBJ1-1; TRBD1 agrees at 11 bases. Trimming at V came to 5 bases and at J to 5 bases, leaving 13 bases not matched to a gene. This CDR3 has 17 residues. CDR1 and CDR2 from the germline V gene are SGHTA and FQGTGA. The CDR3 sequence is CASSPGQGASPWTEAFF. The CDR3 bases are TGTGCCAGCAGCCCTGGACAGGGGGCGTCCCCCTGGACTGAAGCTTTCTTT. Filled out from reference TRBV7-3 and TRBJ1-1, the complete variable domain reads GAGVSQTPSNKVTEKGKYVELRCDPISGHTALYWYRQSLGQGPEFLIYFQGTGAADDSGLPNDRFFAVRPEGSVSTLKIQRTERGDSAVYLCASSPGQGASPWTEAFFGQGTRLTVV.

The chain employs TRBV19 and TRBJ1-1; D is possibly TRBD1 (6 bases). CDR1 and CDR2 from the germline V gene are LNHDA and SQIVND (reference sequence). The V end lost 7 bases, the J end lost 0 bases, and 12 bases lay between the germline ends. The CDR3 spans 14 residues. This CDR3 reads CASINRAMNTEAFF. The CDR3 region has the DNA TGTGCCAGTATTAACAGGGCAATGAACACTGAAGCTTTCTTT.

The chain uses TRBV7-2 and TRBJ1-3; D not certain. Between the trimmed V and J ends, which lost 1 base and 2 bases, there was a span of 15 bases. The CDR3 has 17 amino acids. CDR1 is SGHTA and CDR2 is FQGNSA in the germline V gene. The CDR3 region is CASSLEGGGLPGNTIYF. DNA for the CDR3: TGTGCCAGCAGCTTAGAAGGCGGAGGGCTCCCTGGAAACACCATATATTTT. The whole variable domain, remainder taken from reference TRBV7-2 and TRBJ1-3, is GAGVSQSPSNKVTEKGKDVELRCDPISGHTALYWYRQSLGQGLEFLIYFQGNSAPDKSGLPSDRFSAERTGGSVSTLTIQRTQQEDSAVYLCASSLEGGGLPGNTIYFGEGSWLTVV.

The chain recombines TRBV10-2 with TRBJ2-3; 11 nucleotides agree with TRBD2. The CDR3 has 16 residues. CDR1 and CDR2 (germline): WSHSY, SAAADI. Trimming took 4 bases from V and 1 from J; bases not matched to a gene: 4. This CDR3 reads CASSGGTSGGTDTQYF. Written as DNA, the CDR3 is TGCGCCAGCAGTGGGGGGACTAGCGGAGGCACAGATACGCAGTATTTT.

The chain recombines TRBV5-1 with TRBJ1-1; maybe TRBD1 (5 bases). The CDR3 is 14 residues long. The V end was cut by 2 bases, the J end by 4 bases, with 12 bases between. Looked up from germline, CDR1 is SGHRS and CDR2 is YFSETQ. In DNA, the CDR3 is TGCGCCAGCAGCTTTAGCCAGGGAGGCACTGAAGCTTTCTTT. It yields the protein CASSFSQGGTEAFF.

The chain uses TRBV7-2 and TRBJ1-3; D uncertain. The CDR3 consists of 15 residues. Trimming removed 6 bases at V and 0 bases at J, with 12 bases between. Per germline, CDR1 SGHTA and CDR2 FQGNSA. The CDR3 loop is CASRRDTSSGNTIYF. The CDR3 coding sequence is TGTGCCAGCAGACGTGACACGAGCTCTGGAAACACCATATATTTT.

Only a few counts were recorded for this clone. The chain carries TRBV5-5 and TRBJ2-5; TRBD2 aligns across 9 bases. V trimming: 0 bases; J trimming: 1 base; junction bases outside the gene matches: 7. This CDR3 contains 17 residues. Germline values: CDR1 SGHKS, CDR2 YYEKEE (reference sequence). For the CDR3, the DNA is TGTGCCAGCAGCTTGGAAGGTAGCGGGGGTCGCCAAGAGACCCAGTACTTC. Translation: CASSLEGSGGRQETQYF.

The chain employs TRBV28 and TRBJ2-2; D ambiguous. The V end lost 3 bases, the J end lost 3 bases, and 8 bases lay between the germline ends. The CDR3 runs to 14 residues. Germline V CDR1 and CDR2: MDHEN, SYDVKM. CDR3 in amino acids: CASSFTADTGELFF. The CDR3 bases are TGTGCCAGCAGTTTCACAGCAGACACCGGGGAGCTGTTTTTT. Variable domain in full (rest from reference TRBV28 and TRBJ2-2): DVKVTQSSRYLVKRTGEKVFLECVQDMDHENMFWYRQDPGLGLRLIYFSYDVKMKEKGDIPEGYSVSREKKERFSLILESASTNQTSMYLCASSFTADTGELFFGEGSRLTVL.

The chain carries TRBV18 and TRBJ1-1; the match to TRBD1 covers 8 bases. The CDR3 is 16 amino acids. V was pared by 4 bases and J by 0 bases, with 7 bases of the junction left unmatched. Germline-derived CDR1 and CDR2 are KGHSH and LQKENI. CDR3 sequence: CASSQGTGLMNTEAFF. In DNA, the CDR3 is TGTGCCAGCTCACAGGGGACAGGCCTCATGAACACTGAAGCTTTCTTT.

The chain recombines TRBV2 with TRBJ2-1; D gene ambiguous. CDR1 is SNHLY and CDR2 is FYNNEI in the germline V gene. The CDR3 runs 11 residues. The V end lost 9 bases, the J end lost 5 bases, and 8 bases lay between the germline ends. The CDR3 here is CARRRNNEQFF. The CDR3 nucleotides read TGTGCCAGAAGGAGAAACAATGAGCAGTTCTTC. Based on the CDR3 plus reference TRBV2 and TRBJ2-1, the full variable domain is EPEVTQTPSHQVTQMGQEVILRCVPISNHLYFYWYRQILGQKVEFLVSFYNNEISEKSEIFDDQFSVERPDGSNFTLKIRSTKLEDSAMYFCARRRNNEQFFGPGTRLTVL.

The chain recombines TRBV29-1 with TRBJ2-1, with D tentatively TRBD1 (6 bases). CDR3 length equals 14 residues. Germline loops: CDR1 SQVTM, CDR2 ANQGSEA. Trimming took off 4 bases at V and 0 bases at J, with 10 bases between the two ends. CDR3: CSVGGPSSYNEQFF. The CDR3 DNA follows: TGCAGCGTTGGGGGGCCGAGCTCCTACAATGAGCAGTTCTTC.

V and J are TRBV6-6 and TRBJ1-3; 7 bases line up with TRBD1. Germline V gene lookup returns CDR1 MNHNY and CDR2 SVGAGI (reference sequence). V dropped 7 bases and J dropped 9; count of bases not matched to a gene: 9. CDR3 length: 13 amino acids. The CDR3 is CASNRDSPSTIYF. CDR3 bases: TGTGCCAGCAACCGGGACAGCCCATCCACCATATATTTT.

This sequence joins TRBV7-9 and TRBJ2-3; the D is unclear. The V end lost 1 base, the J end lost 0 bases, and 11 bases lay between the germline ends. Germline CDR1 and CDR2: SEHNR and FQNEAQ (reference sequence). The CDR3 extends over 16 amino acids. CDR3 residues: CASSLGETSSTDTQYF. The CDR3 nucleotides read TGTGCCAGCAGCTTAGGCGAGACATCTAGCACAGATACGCAGTATTTT.

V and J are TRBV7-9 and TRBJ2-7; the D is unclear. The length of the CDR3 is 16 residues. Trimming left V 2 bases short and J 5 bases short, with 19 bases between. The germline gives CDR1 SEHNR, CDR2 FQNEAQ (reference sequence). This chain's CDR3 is CASSLRSGSHRDEQYF. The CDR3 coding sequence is TGTGCCAGCAGCTTACGGTCTGGATCCCATCGGGACGAGCAGTACTTC.

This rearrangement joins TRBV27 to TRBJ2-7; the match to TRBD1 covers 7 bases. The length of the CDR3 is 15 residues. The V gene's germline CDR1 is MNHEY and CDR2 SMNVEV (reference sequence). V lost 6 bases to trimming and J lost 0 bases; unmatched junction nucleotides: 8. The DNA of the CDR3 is TGTGCCAGCAGAGTCTCCGGGACAGCCTCCTACGAGCAGTACTTC. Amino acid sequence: CASRVSGTASYEQYF.